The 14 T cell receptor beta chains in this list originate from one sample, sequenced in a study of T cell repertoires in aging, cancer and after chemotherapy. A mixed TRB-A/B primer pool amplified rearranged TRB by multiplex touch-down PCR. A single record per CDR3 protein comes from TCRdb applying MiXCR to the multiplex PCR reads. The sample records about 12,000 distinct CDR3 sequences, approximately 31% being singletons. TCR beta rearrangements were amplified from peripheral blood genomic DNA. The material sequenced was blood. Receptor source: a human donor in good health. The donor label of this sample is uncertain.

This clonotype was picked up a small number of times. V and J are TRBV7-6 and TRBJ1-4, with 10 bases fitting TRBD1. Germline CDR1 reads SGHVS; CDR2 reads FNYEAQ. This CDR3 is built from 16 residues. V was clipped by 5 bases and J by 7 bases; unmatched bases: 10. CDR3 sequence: CASSQGVWDRGEKLFF. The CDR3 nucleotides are TGTGCCAGCAGCCAGGGGGTGTGGGACAGGGGTGAAAAACTGTTTTTT.

The CDR3 DNA sequence: TGTGCCAGCAGCTCCCGGGGCGGGGGTGCTTTCTTT. Translation gives CASSSRGGGAFF. The rearrangement links TRBV5-4 to TRBJ1-1; tentatively, D is TRBD1 (5 bases). CDR1 and CDR2 from the germline V gene are SGHNT and YYREEE (reference sequence). The CDR3 contains 12 residues. V lost 3 bases and J 11 bases, leaving 14 bases between the germline ends.

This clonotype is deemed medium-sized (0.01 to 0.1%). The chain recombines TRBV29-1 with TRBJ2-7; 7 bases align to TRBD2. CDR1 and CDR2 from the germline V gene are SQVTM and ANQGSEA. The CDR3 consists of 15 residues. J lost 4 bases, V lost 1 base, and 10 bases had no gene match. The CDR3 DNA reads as TGCAGCGTTGAAGGAGGGCCGGCAGCGGGGTACGAGCAGTACTTC. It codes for CSVEGGPAAGYEQYF.

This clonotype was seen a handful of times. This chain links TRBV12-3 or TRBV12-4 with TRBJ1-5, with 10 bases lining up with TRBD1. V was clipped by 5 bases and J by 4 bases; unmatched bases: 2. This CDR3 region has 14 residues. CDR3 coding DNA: TGTGCCAGCAGTGGGGACAGGGGAAATCAGCCCCAGCATTTT. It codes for CASSGDRGNQPQHF.

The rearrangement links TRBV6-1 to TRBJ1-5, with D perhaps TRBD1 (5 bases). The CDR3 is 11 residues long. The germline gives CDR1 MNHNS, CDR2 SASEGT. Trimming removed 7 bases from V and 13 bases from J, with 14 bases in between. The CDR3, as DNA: TGTGCCAGCACGGGACTGGGCACGCAGCATTTT. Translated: CASTGLGTQHF.

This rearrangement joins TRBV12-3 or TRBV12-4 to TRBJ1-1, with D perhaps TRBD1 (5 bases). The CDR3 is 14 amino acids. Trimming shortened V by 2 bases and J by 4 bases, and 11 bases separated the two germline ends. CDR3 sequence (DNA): TGTGCCAGCAGTTTACAGGCAGGGCTCACTGAAGCTTTCTTT. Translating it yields CASSLQAGLTEAFF.

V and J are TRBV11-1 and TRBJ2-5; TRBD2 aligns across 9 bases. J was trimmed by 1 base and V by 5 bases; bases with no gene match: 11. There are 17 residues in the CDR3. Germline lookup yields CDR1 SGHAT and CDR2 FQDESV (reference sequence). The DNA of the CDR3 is TGTGCCAGCAGCCCCCTCAGCGGGGGGTCCCTCCAAGAGACCCAGTACTTC. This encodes CASSPLSGGSLQETQYF.

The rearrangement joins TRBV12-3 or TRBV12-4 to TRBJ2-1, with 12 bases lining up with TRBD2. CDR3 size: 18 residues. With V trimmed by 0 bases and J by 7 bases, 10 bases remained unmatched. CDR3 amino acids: CASSLALAGGRIWNEQFF. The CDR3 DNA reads TGTGCCAGCAGTTTAGCGCTAGCGGGGGGGAGGATTTGGAATGAGCAGTTCTTC.

In DNA form, the CDR3 reads TGTGCCAGCAGTGAATTGGGACTTACCGGGGAGCTGTTTTTT. Translated: CASSELGLTGELFF. The rearrangement joins TRBV6-2 or TRBV6-3 to TRBJ2-2, with D perhaps matching TRBD2 (6 bases). Per germline, CDR1 MNHEY and CDR2 SVGEGT. The CDR3 totals 14 residues. With 5 bases removed from V and 5 bases from J, the gap between germline ends came to 12 bases.

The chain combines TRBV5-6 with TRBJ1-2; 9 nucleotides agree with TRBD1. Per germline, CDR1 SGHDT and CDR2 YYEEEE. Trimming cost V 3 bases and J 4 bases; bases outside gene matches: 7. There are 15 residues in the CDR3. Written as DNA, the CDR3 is TGTGCCAGCAGCTCTTCCGGGACAGGGTCCTATGGCTACACCTTC. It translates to CASSSSGTGSYGYTF.

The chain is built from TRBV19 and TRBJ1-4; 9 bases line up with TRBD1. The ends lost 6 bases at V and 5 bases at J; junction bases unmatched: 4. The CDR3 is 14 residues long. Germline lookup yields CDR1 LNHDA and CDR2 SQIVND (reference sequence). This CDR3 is CASSLTGGNEKLFF. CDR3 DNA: TGTGCCAGTAGCTTAACAGGGGGCAATGAAAAACTGTTTTTT. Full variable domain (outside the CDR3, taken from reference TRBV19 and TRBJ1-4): DGGITQSPKYLFRKEGQNVTLSCEQNLNHDAMYWYRQDPGQGLRLIYYSQIVNDFQKGDIAEGYSVSREKKESFPLTVTSAQKNPTAFYLCASSLTGGNEKLFFGSGTQLSVL.

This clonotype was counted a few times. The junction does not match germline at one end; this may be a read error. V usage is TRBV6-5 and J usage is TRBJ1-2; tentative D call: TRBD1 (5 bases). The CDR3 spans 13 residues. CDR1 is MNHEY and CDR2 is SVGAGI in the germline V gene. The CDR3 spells CAISTTENYGYTF. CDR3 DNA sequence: TGTGCCATCAGTACGACAGAGAACTATGGCTACACCTTC.

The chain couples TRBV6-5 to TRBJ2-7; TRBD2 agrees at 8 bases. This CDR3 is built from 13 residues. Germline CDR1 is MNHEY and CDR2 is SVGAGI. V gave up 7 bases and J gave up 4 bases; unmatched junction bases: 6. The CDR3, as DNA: TGTGCCAGCAAGCCCAGCGGGGGTTACGAGCAGTACTTC. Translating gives CASKPSGGYEQYF.

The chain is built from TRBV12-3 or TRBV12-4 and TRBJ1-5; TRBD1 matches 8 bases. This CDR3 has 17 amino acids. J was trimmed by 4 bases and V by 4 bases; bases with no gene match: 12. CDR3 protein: CASSSPSQTGANQPQHF. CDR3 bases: TGTGCCAGCAGTTCACCCTCCCAGACAGGGGCAAATCAGCCCCAGCATTTT.